These 20 T cell receptor beta chains originate from one sample sequenced in a study of T-cell reconstitution after alpha-beta-depleted transplantation in children. TCRbeta library preparation incorporated unique molecular identifiers. In TCRdb, the PCR reads were re-called with MiXCR into one record per CDR3 protein. The sample lists some 450,000 distinct CDR3 sequences; roughly 44% were seen once. This specimen consisted of PBMCs, obtained before TCRalphabeta/CD19-depleted stem cell transplant. The receptor source for this set is a girl aged 2 to 10 with aplastic anemia, due to receive a stem cell transplant.

This chain uses TRBV5-1 with TRBJ2-7; D is possibly TRBD2 (5 bases). Germline V gene sequence: CDR1 SGHRS, CDR2 YFSETQ. The CDR3 runs 16 residues. With 1 base removed from V and 0 bases from J, the gap between germline ends came to 14 bases. DNA for the CDR3: TGCGCCAGCAGCTTGTCCTCGTCTAGCAACTCCTACGAGCAGTACTTC. It codes for CASSLSSSSNSYEQYF.

This clonotype was seen more than once but under ten times. The V call is TRBV29-1, the J call TRBJ1-2; D perhaps matches TRBD1 (6 bases). The CDR3 extends over 15 amino acids. V shed 3 bases and J shed 8 bases, with 22 bases lying between them. Germline V gene lookup returns CDR1 SQVTM and CDR2 ANQGSEA. The CDR3 DNA is TGCAGCGTTGATGGAGTCGGGGGGCGGCTGGGCGGCTACACCTTC. Protein sequence: CSVDGVGGRLGGYTF. The whole variable domain, remainder taken from reference TRBV29-1 and TRBJ1-2, is SAVISQKPSRDICQRGTSLTIQCQVDSQVTMMFWYRQQPGQSLTLIATANQGSEATYESGFVIDKFPISRPNLTFSTLTVSNMSPEDSSIYLCSVDGVGGRLGGYTFGSGTRLTVV.

This clonotype was counted at least ten times. The chain is built from TRBV19 and TRBJ2-1, with TRBD1 identical over 11 bases. The CDR3 loop spans 14 amino acids. Per germline, CDR1 LNHDA and CDR2 SQIVND (reference sequence). V gave up 5 bases and J gave up 7 bases; unmatched junction bases: 4. In nucleotides, the CDR3 is TGTGCCAGTAGTTGGGGACAGGGGGTTAATGAGCAGTTCTTC. This sequence encodes CASSWGQGVNEQFF.

The gene calls are TRBV29-1 and TRBJ2-3; D remains ambiguous. Germline assignment: CDR1 SQVTM and CDR2 ANQGSEA. Trimming pared 3 bases from V and 2 bases from J, leaving 15 bases between. This CDR3 contains 15 residues. CDR3 coding DNA: TGCAGCGTTGAGCCCCGGTGGGAAGTCACAGATACGCAGTATTTT. Protein: CSVEPRWEVTDTQYF.

The genes are TRBV5-6 and TRBJ2-1, with D possibly TRBD2 on 6 matching bases. Trimming took off 2 bases at V and 1 base at J, with 16 bases between the two ends. Germline V gene sequence: CDR1 SGHDT, CDR2 YYEEEE. The CDR3 covers 17 residues. The CDR3 reads CASSFSQRALSYNEQFF. CDR3 nucleotides: TGTGCCAGCAGCTTCTCCCAGCGGGCTCTTTCCTACAATGAGCAGTTCTTC.

The V call is TRBV5-5, the J call TRBJ1-5, with 8 bases that match TRBD1. Germline trimming cut 4 bases from V and 2 bases from J; bases unmatched to any gene: 5. This CDR3 region has 15 residues. The germline V gene encodes CDR1 SGHKS and CDR2 YYEKEE (reference sequence). The CDR3 reads CASSMDRVRNQPQHF. The CDR3 DNA follows: TGTGCCAGCAGCATGGACAGGGTGCGCAATCAGCCCCAGCATTTT.

Concerning this clonotype: Because it lacks the conserved phenylalanine or tryptophan at the end, this CDR3 is likely a read error. This chain uses TRBV10-3 with TRBJ2-7, with D maybe TRBD2 (5 bases). Trimming took off 4 bases at V and 8 bases at J, with 21 bases between the two ends. Germline V lookup: CDR1 ENHRY, CDR2 SYGVKD. The CDR3 consists of 15 residues. The CDR3 loop reads CAISASSGKGYQQYY. CDR3 bases: TGTGCCATCAGTGCTTCCAGCGGAAAGGGATACCAGCAGTACTAC.

This CDR3 reads CASSFLAGGPGIQYF. The CDR3 DNA reads as TGTGCCAGCAGTTTTCTAGCGGGAGGTCCGGGCATTCAGTACTTC. This rearrangement joins TRBV7-9 to TRBJ2-4, with 11 nucleotides matching TRBD2. Germline lookup yields CDR1 SEHNR and CDR2 FQNEAQ (reference sequence). The V and J ends lost 6 bases and 9 bases, in that order; junction bases with no gene match: 10. This CDR3 region has 15 residues. The complete variable domain, with remaining parts taken from reference TRBV7-9 and TRBJ2-4, reads DTGVSQNPRHKITKRGQNVTFRCDPISEHNRLYWYRQTLGQGPEFLTYFQNEAQLEKSRLLSDRFSAERPKGSFSTLEIQRTEQGDSAMYLCASSFLAGGPGIQYFGAGTRLSVL.

The chain has TRBV28 and TRBJ2-6; possible D gene TRBD1, 6 bases. V was shortened by 1 base and J by 0 bases, with 19 bases between the two germline ends. The V gene's germline CDR1 is MDHEN and CDR2 SYDVKM. This CDR3 contains 20 residues. CDR3 nucleotides: TGTGCCAGCAGTTTATTTGCGACAGGTCATGGTAGCTCTGGGGCCAACGTCCTGACTTTC. Protein: CASSLFATGHGSSGANVLTF.

Concerning this clonotype itself: A much larger clone sits a single nucleotide away, making a read error possible. V gene TRBV3-1 combines with J gene TRBJ1-2, with unresolved D. Germline lookup yields CDR1 LGHDT and CDR2 YNNKEL (reference sequence). The CDR3 length is 12 residues. In nucleotides, the CDR3 is TGTGCCAGCAGCCAAGATGCCTATAGCTACACCTTC. Translation: CASSQDAYSYTF. Full variable domain (missing parts from reference TRBV3-1 and TRBJ1-2): DTAVSQTPKYLVTQMGNDKSIKCEQNLGHDTMYWYKQDSKKFLKIMFSYNNKELIINETVPNRFSPKSPDKAHLNLHINSLELGDSAVYFCASSQDAYSYTFGSGTRLTVV.

The chain recombines TRBV30 with TRBJ1-1; D may be TRBD1 (6 bases). V lost 3 bases, J lost 1 base, and 9 bases lay in between. The CDR3 is made up of 13 amino acids. Germline-derived CDR1 and CDR2 are GTSNPN and SVGIG (reference sequence). The CDR3 loop is CAWSLGGNTEAFF. CDR3 sequence (DNA): TGTGCCTGGAGCTTAGGGGGGAACACTGAAGCTTTCTTT.

This chain joins TRBV4-1 and TRBJ1-2; tentatively, D is TRBD1 (5 bases). V lost 0 bases and J 5 bases, leaving 13 bases between the germline ends. CDR1 is MGHRA and CDR2 is YSYEKL in the germline V gene. The CDR3 sequence is 15 residues long. CDR3 region: CASSQDPRVNYGYTF. The CDR3 DNA is TGCGCCAGCAGCCAAGATCCCAGGGTGAATTATGGCTACACCTTC.

The CDR3 DNA reads TGTGCCATCAGTGAGTCGACGGGGGAGGGCCGTTGGGAGCAGTACTTC. It is translated as CAISESTGEGRWEQYF. The chain employs TRBV10-3 and TRBJ2-7; 7 bases align to TRBD2. Germline trimming cut 0 bases from V and 7 bases from J; bases unmatched to any gene: 12. Germline V gives CDR1 ENHRY, CDR2 SYGVKD. CDR3 length: 16 residues.

The J gene is TRBJ2-6, the V gene TRBV18; D is unresolved. CDR1 KGHSH and CDR2 LQKENI come from the germline V gene. V lost 0 bases to trimming and J lost 0 bases, with 6 bases between them. The CDR3 consists of 16 residues. This CDR3 is CASSPPASSGANVLTF. The DNA for the CDR3 is TGTGCCAGCTCACCACCTGCCAGCTCTGGGGCCAACGTCCTGACTTTC.

The table lists this clonotype with a few counts. One junction end does not reproduce the germline sequence, and a read error may be involved. This rearrangement joins TRBV5-1 to TRBJ2-5; no clear D gene. CDR3 length equals 13 residues. Germline V lookup: CDR1 SGHRS, CDR2 YFSETQ. As DNA, the CDR3 is TGTGCCAGCAGCCCCGGCAGCCGGGAGACCCAGTACTTC. Translating gives CASSPGSRETQYF.

The V call is TRBV12-3 or TRBV12-4, the J call TRBJ2-1, with TRBD2 matching over 14 bases. This CDR3 contains 16 residues. The ends lost 4 bases at V and 9 bases at J; junction bases unmatched: 8. The CDR3 here is CASSSAGLAGGSEQFF. As DNA, the CDR3 is TGTGCCAGCAGTTCGGCCGGACTAGCGGGAGGAAGTGAGCAGTTCTTC.

This clonotype was picked up one time. This chain's CDR3 is CASSLSREAQYF. For the CDR3, the DNA is TGTGCCAGCAGCTTGAGCCGGGAGGCCCAGTACTTC. The chain links TRBV7-9 to TRBJ2-5; 7 positions match TRBD2. Germline CDR1 reads SEHNR; CDR2 reads FQNEAQ (reference sequence). The CDR3 consists of 12 residues. With V trimmed by 3 bases and J by 9 bases, 4 bases remained unmatched.

This sequence joins TRBV5-1 and TRBJ2-1, with D possibly TRBD2 on 5 matching bases. This CDR3 contains 14 residues. V was shortened by 0 bases and J by 5 bases, with 9 bases between the two germline ends. CDR1 and CDR2 (germline): SGHRS, YFSETQ. The CDR3 is CASSLAGENNEQFF. CDR3 nucleotides: TGCGCCAGCAGCTTGGCCGGGGAAAACAATGAGCAGTTCTTC.

This clonotype was seen a few times. In nucleotides, the CDR3 is TGTGCCAGCAGCGGCTGCGAGCAGTACTTC. Amino acids: CASSGCEQYF. The genes are TRBV27 and TRBJ2-7, with D unclear. This CDR3 comprises 10 residues. The V and J ends lost 6 bases and 6 bases respectively, with 6 bases between them. The germline gives CDR1 MNHEY, CDR2 SMNVEV (reference sequence).

This chain connects TRBV30 to TRBJ2-1, with D unclear. The CDR3 runs 14 residues. Looked up from germline, CDR1 is GTSNPN and CDR2 is SVGIG (reference sequence). The CDR3 coding sequence is TGTGCTGCTACCCGGGCCAAGCTCCGGTATGAGCAGTTCTTC. It yields the protein CAATRAKLRYEQFF.